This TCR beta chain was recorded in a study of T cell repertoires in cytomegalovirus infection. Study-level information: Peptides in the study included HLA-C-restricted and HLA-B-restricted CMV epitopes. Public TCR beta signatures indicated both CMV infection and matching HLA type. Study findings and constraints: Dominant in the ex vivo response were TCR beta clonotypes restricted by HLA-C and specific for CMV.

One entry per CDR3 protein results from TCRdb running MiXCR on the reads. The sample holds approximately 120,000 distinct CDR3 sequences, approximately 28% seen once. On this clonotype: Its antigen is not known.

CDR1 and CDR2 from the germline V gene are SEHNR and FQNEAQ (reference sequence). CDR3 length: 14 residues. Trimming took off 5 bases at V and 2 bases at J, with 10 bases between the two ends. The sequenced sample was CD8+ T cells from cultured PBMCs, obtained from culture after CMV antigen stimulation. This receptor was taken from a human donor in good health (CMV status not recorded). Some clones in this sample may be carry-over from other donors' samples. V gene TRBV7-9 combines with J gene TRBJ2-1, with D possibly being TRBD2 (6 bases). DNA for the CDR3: TGTGCCAGCAGCACCCCGGGGGCCTACAATGAGCAGTTCTTC. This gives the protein CASSTPGAYNEQFF.